These 17 T cell receptor beta chains share one sample of origin, sequenced in a study of shared clonotypes between healthy human individuals (dated by TCRdb to 2019 to 2021). CD8 naive samples consisted of CD45RO-negative cells that were positively selected for CCR7, yielding a CD45RA+CCR7+ population without TemRA cells. Receptor libraries were prepared by the immunoSEQ multiplex PCR assay. The source is immuneACCESS, and TCRdb retained only in-frame sequences with V and J called. Part of the clones is not carried over; for the studies checked, unresolved V genes explain less than half of this, and the remainder is unexplained. This sample comprises about 2 million clones, about 95% of them detected only once. The ten largest clones add up to 0.85% to 1.2% of the sample. The material sequenced was naive CD8+ T cells sorted from blood. The cell subset or site label of this sample denotes: CD45RA+CCR7+. Receptor source: a man between 18 and 29 years old in good health.

The chain links TRBV30 to TRBJ2-7, with D possibly called TRBD1 or TRBD2 (5 bases each). The CDR3 contains 15 residues. The germline V and J ends were trimmed by 2 bases and 0 bases, with 14 bases remaining between them. Per the germline V gene, CDR1 is GTSNPN and CDR2 is SVGIG (reference sequence). CDR3 nucleotides: TGTGCCTGGAGTCTGACAGTCGAGGGCTCCTACGAGCAGTACTTC. Translating gives CAWSLTVEGSYEQYF.

This chain uses TRBV2 with TRBJ1-1; no definite D call. Trimming stripped 5 bases from V and 6 bases from J, with 10 bases between. The germline V gene encodes CDR1 SNHLY and CDR2 FYNNEI. The CDR3 has 12 residues. Written as DNA, the CDR3 is TGTGCCAGCAGTAACACGGCTGCTGAAGCTTTCTTT. This codes for CASSNTAAEAFF.

This chain links TRBV9 with TRBJ1-5, with 8 bases matching TRBD1. Germline CDR1 is SGDLS and CDR2 is YYNGEE. This CDR3 comprises 15 residues. With V trimmed by 4 bases and J by 5 bases, 8 bases remained unmatched. CDR3 in amino acids: CASSIGQGLDQPQHF. The CDR3 DNA reads as TGTGCCAGCAGCATCGGACAGGGCCTGGATCAGCCCCAGCATTTT. The variable domain in full, with the rest retrieved from reference TRBV9 and TRBJ1-5, is DSGVTQTPKHLITATGQRVTLRCSPRSGDLSVYWYQQSLDQGLQFLIQYYNGEERAKGNILERFSAQQFPDLHSELNLSSLELGDSALYFCASSIGQGLDQPQHFGDGTRLSIL.

The chain is built from TRBV5-1 and TRBJ2-1; 8 nucleotides line up with TRBD1. The CDR3 length is 16 residues. V shed 0 bases and J 3 bases; nucleotides not matched to a gene: 5. In germline, CDR1 is SGHRS, CDR2 YFSETQ. CDR3 loop: CASSLAGQAIYNEQFF. The DNA for the CDR3 is TGCGCCAGCAGCTTGGCGGGACAGGCTATCTACAATGAGCAGTTCTTC.

The rearrangement uses TRBV13 and TRBJ2-6, with 12 bases identical to TRBD2. The ends lost 4 bases at V and 0 bases at J; junction bases unmatched: 7. The CDR3 runs to 19 residues. The germline CDR1 and CDR2 sequences are PRHDT and FYEKMQ (reference sequence). The DNA for the CDR3 is TGTGCCAGCAGCTCCCCCGGGACTAGCGGGCCCTCTGGGGCCAACGTCCTGACTTTC. Translating gives CASSSPGTSGPSGANVLTF.

The chain employs TRBV28 and TRBJ1-6; possibly TRBD1 for D (5 bases). Per the germline V gene, CDR1 is MDHEN and CDR2 is SYDVKM. The CDR3 has 16 residues. The V and J ends lost 5 bases and 6 bases respectively, with 17 bases between them. CDR3 sequence: CASSPLEDTTNSPLHF. CDR3 sequence (DNA): TGTGCCAGCAGTCCCTTGGAGGACACGACTAATTCACCCCTCCACTTT.

V usage is TRBV4-3 and J usage is TRBJ1-2; D call uncertain. Germline V gives CDR1 LGHNA, CDR2 YSLEER. CDR3 size: 15 residues. Trimming removed 1 base at V and 5 bases at J, with 14 bases between. The CDR3 DNA reads as TGCGCCAGCAGCCAAGTTGGGGTTAACCTGTATGGCTACACCTTC. It translates to CASSQVGVNLYGYTF.

This clone was counted between two and nine times. The V gene is TRBV9, the J gene TRBJ1-5; weak D call: TRBD1 (6 bases). Germline lookup yields CDR1 SGDLS and CDR2 YYNGEE. Trimming left V 3 bases short and J 6 bases short, with 19 bases between. The CDR3 extends over 16 amino acids. CDR3 DNA: TGTGCCAGCAGCGGAGTACCGACAGGAGCTGCTCAGCCCCAGCATTTT. Translating gives CASSGVPTGAAQPQHF.

The gene calls are TRBV13 and TRBJ2-4; D unclear. Trimming pared 3 bases from V and 2 bases from J, leaving 11 bases between. This CDR3 comprises 15 residues. The germline V gene has CDR1 PRHDT and CDR2 FYEKMQ (reference sequence). The CDR3 DNA reads as TGTGCCAGCAGCTTCCGGGCTACCCCCAAAAACATTCAGTACTTC. Residues: CASSFRATPKNIQYF.

The chain combines TRBV6-5 with TRBJ1-1; D possibly corresponds to TRBD1 (5 bases). CDR1 MNHEY and CDR2 SVGAGI come from the germline V gene. The CDR3 runs 15 residues. V shed 5 bases and J shed 2 bases, with 15 bases lying between them. CDR3 in amino acids: CASSPFWGGNTEAFF. DNA for the CDR3: TGTGCCAGCAGTCCTTTTTGGGGCGGTAACACTGAAGCTTTCTTT.

The chain combines TRBV7-2 with TRBJ2-1; no firm D call. The CDR3 runs 13 residues. Germline V gene sequence: CDR1 SGHTA, CDR2 FQGNSA. Trimming pared 3 bases from V and 7 bases from J, leaving 10 bases between. CDR3 residues: CASSLELWNEQFF. The CDR3 nucleotides are TGTGCCAGCAGCTTGGAACTATGGAATGAGCAGTTCTTC.

This chain links TRBV28 with TRBJ2-7; D remains ambiguous. CDR3 length equals 14 residues. Germline-derived CDR1 and CDR2 are MDHEN and SYDVKM. V lost 4 bases and J 2 bases, leaving 12 bases between the germline ends. This chain's CDR3 is CASSSRLAAYEQYF. The CDR3, as DNA: TGTGCCAGCAGTTCTCGACTGGCAGCCTACGAGCAGTACTTC.

This chain joins TRBV28 and TRBJ2-7, with TRBD1 matching 7 bases. V lost 5 bases to trimming and J lost 6 bases; unmatched junction nucleotides: 10. There are 14 residues in the CDR3. Germline V gene lookup returns CDR1 MDHEN and CDR2 SYDVKM. The CDR3 coding sequence is TGTGCCAGCAGTAGTTTAGGGACAGCCGCCGAGCAGTACTTC. Translating gives CASSSLGTAAEQYF.

The chain combines TRBV2 with TRBJ2-7; 12 positions agree with TRBD2. The CDR3 contains 16 residues. Germline CDR1 reads SNHLY; CDR2 reads FYNNEI. V lost 7 bases and J lost 4; bases outside the gene matches: 11. CDR3 region: CASIKRLAGDVYEQYF. In DNA form, the CDR3 reads TGTGCCAGCATTAAAAGACTAGCGGGAGATGTGTACGAGCAGTACTTC.

This clone was detected once. The gene calls are TRBV7-6 and TRBJ2-3, with D perhaps assigned TRBD1 or TRBD2 (6 bases each). V was trimmed by 1 base and J by 3 bases, leaving 14 bases between them. Germline V gene lookup returns CDR1 SGHVS and CDR2 FNYEAQ. This CDR3 contains 16 residues. The CDR3, as DNA: TGTGCCAGCAGCTTAGTGGTTCGGGGGCCAACAGATACGCAGTATTTT. Encoded protein: CASSLVVRGPTDTQYF.

Note on this clone: This sample includes further DNA sequences coding for the same CDR3. The chain combines TRBV6-6 with TRBJ2-7; D is undetermined. The germline V gene has CDR1 MNHNY and CDR2 SVGAGI (reference sequence). The CDR3 contains 13 residues. V dropped 0 bases and J dropped 1 base, with 4 bases sitting between them. The CDR3 DNA sequence: TGTGCCAGCAGTTACTCGGGTTCCTACGAGCAGTACTTC. Residues: CASSYSGSYEQYF.

This sequence joins TRBV9 and TRBJ1-1; no firm D call. The germline gives CDR1 SGDLS, CDR2 YYNGEE. The CDR3 loop spans 15 amino acids. The germline V and J ends were trimmed by 0 bases and 0 bases, with 9 bases remaining between them. The CDR3 region is CASSVVLDMNTEAFF. The CDR3 DNA reads as TGTGCCAGCAGCGTAGTTTTAGACATGAACACTGAAGCTTTCTTT.